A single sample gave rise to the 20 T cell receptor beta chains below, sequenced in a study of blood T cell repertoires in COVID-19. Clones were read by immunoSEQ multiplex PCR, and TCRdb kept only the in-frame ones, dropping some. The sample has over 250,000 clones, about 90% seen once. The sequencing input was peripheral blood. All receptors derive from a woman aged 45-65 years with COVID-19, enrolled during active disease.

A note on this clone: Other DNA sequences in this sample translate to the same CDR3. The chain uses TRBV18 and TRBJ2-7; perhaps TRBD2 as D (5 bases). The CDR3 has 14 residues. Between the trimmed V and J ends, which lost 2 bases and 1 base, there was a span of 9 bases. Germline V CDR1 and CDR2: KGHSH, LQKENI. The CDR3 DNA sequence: TGTGCCAGCTCACCAGGGAGAAGGTCCTACGAGCAGTACTTC. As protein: CASSPGRRSYEQYF.

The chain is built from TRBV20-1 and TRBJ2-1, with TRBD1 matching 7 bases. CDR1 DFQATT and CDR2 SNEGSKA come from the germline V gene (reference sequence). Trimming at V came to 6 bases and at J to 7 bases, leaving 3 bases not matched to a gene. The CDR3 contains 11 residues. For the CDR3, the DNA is TGCAGTGCGACAGGGTATAATGAGCAGTTCTTC. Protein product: CSATGYNEQFF.

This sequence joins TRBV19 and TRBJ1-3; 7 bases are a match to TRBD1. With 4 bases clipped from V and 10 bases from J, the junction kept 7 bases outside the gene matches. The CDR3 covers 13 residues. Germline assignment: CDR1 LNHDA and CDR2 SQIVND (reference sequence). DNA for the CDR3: TGTGCCAGTAGTACGAGACAGGGTGTGACCATATATTTT. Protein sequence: CASSTRQGVTIYF. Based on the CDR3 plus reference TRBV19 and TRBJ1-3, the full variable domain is DGGITQSPKYLFRKEGQNVTLSCEQNLNHDAMYWYRQDPGQGLRLIYYSQIVNDFQKGDIAEGYSVSREKKESFPLTVTSAQKNPTAFYLCASSTRQGVTIYFGEGSWLTVV.

The CDR3 here is CASSQGQFSHRVQDGELFF. The CDR3 nucleotides are TGTGCCAGCAGCCAAGGACAATTTTCGCACAGGGTCCAGGACGGGGAGCTGTTTTTT. The chain carries TRBV3-1 (or the pseudogene TRBV3-2) and TRBJ2-2, with a weak D call TRBD1 (6 bases). The CDR3 extends over 19 amino acids. In germline, CDR1 is LGHDT, CDR2 YNNKEL (reference sequence). Trimming shortened V by 1 base and J by 7 bases, and 25 bases separated the two germline ends.

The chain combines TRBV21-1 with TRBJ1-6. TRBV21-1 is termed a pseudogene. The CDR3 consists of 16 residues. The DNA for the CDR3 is TGTGCCAGCAGCAATCCCTACCCCCCGGTCGGGGCACCCCTCCACTTT. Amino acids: CASSNPYPPVGAPLHF.

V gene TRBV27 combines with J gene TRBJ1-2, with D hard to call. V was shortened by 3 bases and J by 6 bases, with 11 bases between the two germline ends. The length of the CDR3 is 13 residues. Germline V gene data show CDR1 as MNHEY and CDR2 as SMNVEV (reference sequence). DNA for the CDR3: TGTGCCAGCAGTTTCCCCGACGGGGATGGCTACACCTTC. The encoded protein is CASSFPDGDGYTF.

CDR3 DNA sequence: TGCGCCAGCAGCGACCTTGACGGGAGCGAGCAGTACTTC. Translation: CASSDLDGSEQYF. The chain employs TRBV5-1 and TRBJ2-7; maybe TRBD2 (6 bases). V lost 4 bases and J lost 6, with 14 bases in between. Looked up from germline, CDR1 is SGHRS and CDR2 is YFSETQ. This CDR3 is built from 13 residues.

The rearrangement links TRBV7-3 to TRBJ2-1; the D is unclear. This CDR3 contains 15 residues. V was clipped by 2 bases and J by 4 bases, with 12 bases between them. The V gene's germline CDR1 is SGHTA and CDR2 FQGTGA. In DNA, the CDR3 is TGTGCCAGCAGCTTAGTTGGTGGCGGTTACAATGAGCAGTTCTTC. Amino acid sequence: CASSLVGGGYNEQFF.

CDR3 DNA: TGTGCCAGCAGCGACCAGACAGGGGCGAATTCACCCCTCCACTTT. Amino acids: CASSDQTGANSPLHF. This chain joins TRBV7-9 and TRBJ1-6, with TRBD1 matching 8 bases. Trimming removed 5 bases from V and 7 bases from J; junction bases left unmatched: 7. Germline V gene lookup returns CDR1 SEHNR and CDR2 FQNEAQ (reference sequence). This CDR3 comprises 15 residues.

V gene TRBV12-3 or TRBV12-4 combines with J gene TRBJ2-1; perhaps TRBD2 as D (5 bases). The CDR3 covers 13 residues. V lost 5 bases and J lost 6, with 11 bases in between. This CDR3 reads CASSRGLINEQFF. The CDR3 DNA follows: TGTGCCAGCAGTCGAGGGTTGATCAATGAGCAGTTCTTC.

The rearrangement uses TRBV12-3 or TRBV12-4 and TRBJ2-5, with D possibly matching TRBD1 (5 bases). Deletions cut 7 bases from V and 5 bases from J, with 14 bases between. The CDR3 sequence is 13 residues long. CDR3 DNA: TGTGCCAGCAATAATCGCAGGGCTGAGACCCAGTACTTC. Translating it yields CASNNRRAETQYF.

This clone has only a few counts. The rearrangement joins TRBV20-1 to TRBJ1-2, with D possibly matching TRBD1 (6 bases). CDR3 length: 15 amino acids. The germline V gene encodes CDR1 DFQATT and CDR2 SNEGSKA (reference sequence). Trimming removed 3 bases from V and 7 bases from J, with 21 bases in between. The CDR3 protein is CSASGGPELGPGYTF. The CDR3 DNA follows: TGCAGTGCTAGTGGGGGGCCGGAACTGGGCCCTGGCTACACCTTC.

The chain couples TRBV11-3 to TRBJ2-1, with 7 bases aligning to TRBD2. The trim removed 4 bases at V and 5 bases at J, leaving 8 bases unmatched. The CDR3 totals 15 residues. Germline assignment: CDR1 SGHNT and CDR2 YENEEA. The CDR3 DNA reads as TGTGCCAGCAGCTACTCGCGCGGGAGAAACAATGAGCAGTTCTTC. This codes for CASSYSRGRNNEQFF.

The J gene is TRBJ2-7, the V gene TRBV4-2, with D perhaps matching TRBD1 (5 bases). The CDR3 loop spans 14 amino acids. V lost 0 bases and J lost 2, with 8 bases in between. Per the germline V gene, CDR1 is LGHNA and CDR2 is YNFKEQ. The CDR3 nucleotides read TGTGCCAGCAGCCAAGATCCAGGGACCTACGAGCAGTACTTC. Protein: CASSQDPGTYEQYF.

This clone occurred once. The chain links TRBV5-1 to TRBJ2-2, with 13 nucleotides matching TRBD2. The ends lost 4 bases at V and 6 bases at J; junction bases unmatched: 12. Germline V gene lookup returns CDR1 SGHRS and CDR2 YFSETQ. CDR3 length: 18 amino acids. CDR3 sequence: CASSPYGLAGVSAGELFF. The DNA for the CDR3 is TGCGCCAGCAGCCCCTACGGACTAGCGGGAGTATCCGCCGGGGAGCTGTTTTTT.

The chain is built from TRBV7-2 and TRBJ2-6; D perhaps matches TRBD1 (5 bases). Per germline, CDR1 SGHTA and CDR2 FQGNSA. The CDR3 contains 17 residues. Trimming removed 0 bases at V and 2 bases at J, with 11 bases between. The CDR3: CASSLAFQGPGANVLTF. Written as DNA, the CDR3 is TGTGCCAGCAGCTTAGCTTTTCAGGGCCCTGGGGCCAACGTCCTGACTTTC.

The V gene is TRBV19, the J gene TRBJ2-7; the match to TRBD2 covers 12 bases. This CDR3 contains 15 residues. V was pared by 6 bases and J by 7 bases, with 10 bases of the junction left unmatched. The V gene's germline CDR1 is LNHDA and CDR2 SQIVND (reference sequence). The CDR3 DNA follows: TGTGCCAGTAGCGCGGAGACTAGCGGGAGTATGGAGCAGTACTTC. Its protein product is CASSAETSGSMEQYF.

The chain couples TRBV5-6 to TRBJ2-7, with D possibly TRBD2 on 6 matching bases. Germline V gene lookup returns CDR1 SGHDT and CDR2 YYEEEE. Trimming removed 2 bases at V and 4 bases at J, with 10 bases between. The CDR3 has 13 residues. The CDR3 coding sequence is TGTGCCAGCAGCTTATCTAGCGTGTACGAGCAGTACTTC. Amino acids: CASSLSSVYEQYF.

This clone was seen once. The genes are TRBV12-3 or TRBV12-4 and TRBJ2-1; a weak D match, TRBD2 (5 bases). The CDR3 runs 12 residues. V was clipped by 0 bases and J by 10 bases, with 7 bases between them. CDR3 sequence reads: CASSLAQREQFF. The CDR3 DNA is TGTGCCAGCAGTTTAGCGCAGCGGGAGCAGTTCTTC.

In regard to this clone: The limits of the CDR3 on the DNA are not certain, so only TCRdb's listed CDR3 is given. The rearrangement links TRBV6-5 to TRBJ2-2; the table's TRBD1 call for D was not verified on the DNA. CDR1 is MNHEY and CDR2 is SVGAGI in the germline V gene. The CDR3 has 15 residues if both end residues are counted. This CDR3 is CASILGQGAGGELFF.